The next 6 T cell receptor beta chains were all read from a single sample in a study of shared clonotypes between healthy human individuals (TCRdb year 2020). Library construction relied on the immunoSEQ multiplex PCR assay. TCRdb's version of the immuneACCESS table is confined to in-frame rearrangements and falls short of the full clone set. An unresolved V gene accounts for under half of the shortfall where checked; the remainder is of unknown origin. Counted in this sample were about 1.5 million clones; 95% to 99% of them appeared once. The ten largest clones capture 0.45% of the sample. Sequencing used naive CD4+ T cells sorted from blood. The cell subset or site label for this specimen denotes: CD45RA+ positively selected. The receptors derive from a man aged 30-40 years in good health.

V and J are TRBV19 and TRBJ2-7, with 15 nucleotides matching TRBD2. Per the germline V gene, CDR1 is LNHDA and CDR2 is SQIVND (reference sequence). The V and J ends lost 8 bases and 1 base, in that order; junction bases with no gene match: 3. CDR3 size: 15 residues. This CDR3 reads CASRGLAGGSYEQYF. The CDR3 region has the DNA TGTGCCAGTCGGGGACTAGCGGGAGGTTCCTACGAGCAGTACTTC.

The sample holds one count of this clone. Different DNA sequences within this sample yield the same CDR3. The J gene is TRBJ2-1, the V gene TRBV9; 9 nucleotides agree with TRBD2. CDR1 SGDLS and CDR2 YYNGEE come from the germline V gene. With 2 bases clipped from V and 3 bases from J, the junction kept 3 bases outside the gene matches. The CDR3 totals 15 residues. DNA of the CDR3: TGTGCCAGCAGCGTCGCTAGCGGGGACTACAATGAGCAGTTCTTC. Protein sequence: CASSVASGDYNEQFF.

V is TRBV28 and J is TRBJ1-2; D gene ambiguous. Germline V gene sequence: CDR1 MDHEN, CDR2 SYDVKM. V shed 1 base and J shed 13 bases, with 13 bases lying between them. This CDR3 contains 12 residues. The CDR3 loop is CASSLYVQDSTF. Written as DNA, the CDR3 is TGTGCCAGCAGTTTATACGTCCAGGATTCCACCTTC.

The chain is built from TRBV21-1 and TRBJ1-1. TRBV21-1 is a pseudogene locus. This CDR3 spans 13 amino acids. In DNA form, the CDR3 reads TGTGCCAGCAGCAGACGGTTAAACACTGAAGCTTTCTTT. Translation gives CASSRRLNTEAFF.

CDR3 coding DNA: TGTGCCAGCAGCGCCGGACAGGGCCCTTATACCGGGGAGCTGTTTTTT. Its translation: CASSAGQGPYTGELFF. The rearrangement uses TRBV9 and TRBJ2-2; 8 bases line up with TRBD1. The J segment lost 5 bases and the V segment lost 3 bases, leaving 9 bases of the junction unmatched. Per the germline V gene, CDR1 is SGDLS and CDR2 is YYNGEE. This CDR3 contains 16 residues.

The genes are TRBV28 and TRBJ1-5; possible D gene TRBD1, 5 bases. From germline, CDR1 is MDHEN and CDR2 SYDVKM. The CDR3 totals 15 residues. V lost 1 base to trimming and J lost 6 bases, with 13 bases between them. This CDR3 is CASSLLGGGTQPQHF. The CDR3 DNA reads TGTGCCAGCAGTTTATTAGGTGGGGGGACTCAGCCCCAGCATTTT.